The 22 T cell receptor beta chains in this list originate from one sample, sequenced in a study of CD8+CD57+ T cells in acquired aplastic anemia. Genomic DNA constituted the template upon which TCR beta VDJ and CDR3 profiling was performed. Each CDR3 protein gets one entry after TCRdb re-called the reads with MiXCR. The repertoire holds 150,000 to 200,000 distinct CDR3 sequences, with around half as singletons. CD8+CD57+ cell expansion had been shown by flow cytometry in patients chosen for sequencing. Sequencing input: sorted CD4+, CD8+, or CD8+CD57+ T cells (not recorded which) from PBMCs. The source is a human donor with aplastic anemia.

This clonotype was seen at least ten times. The rearrangement links TRBV4-3 to TRBJ1-2; 8 bases fit TRBD1. CDR3 length equals 16 residues. Germline CDR1 reads LGHNA; CDR2 reads YSLEER. After removal of 3 bases from V and 0 bases from J, the junction contained 6 bases not matched to a gene. The CDR3 loop reads CASSQVTGATNYGYTF. As DNA, the CDR3 is TGCGCCAGCAGCCAGGTGACAGGGGCGACTAACTATGGCTACACCTTC.

About this clonotype itself: Its ends do not fully match the called genes, so a read error is possible. This chain joins TRBV18 and TRBJ1-5, with D perhaps TRBD1 (6 bases). Looked up from germline, CDR1 is KGHSH and CDR2 is LQKENI. The CDR3 loop spans 15 amino acids. CDR3 region: CAGSPEGHSNQPQHF. The CDR3 DNA is TGTGCCGGCTCACCTGAGGGACATAGCAATCAGCCCCAGCATTTT. The full variable domain, with the rest looked up from reference TRBV18 and TRBJ1-5, is NAGVMQNPRHLVRRRGQEARLRCSPMKGHSHVYWYRQLPEEGLKFMVYLQKENIIDESGMPKERFSAEFPKEGPSILRIQQVVRGDSAAYFCAGSPEGHSNQPQHFGDGTRLSIL.

This clonotype occurred many times. The chain is built from TRBV6-2 or TRBV6-3 and TRBJ2-6, with TRBD1 matching over 7 bases. J gave up 4 bases and V 6 bases, and 6 bases lay outside the gene matches. CDR3 length: 15 amino acids. Per the germline V gene, CDR1 is MNHEY and CDR2 is SVGEGT. CDR3 sequence: CASSPTGDGANVLTF. CDR3 bases: TGTGCCAGCAGCCCTACAGGGGACGGGGCCAACGTCCTGACTTTC.

The CDR3: CASSYSGGTNEQYF. DNA for the CDR3: TGTGCCAGCAGTTACTCCGGGGGAACAAACGAGCAGTACTTC. The chain couples TRBV6-5 to TRBJ2-7, with D possibly matching TRBD2 (6 bases). Trimming stripped 0 bases from V and 5 bases from J, with 11 bases between. The CDR3 consists of 14 residues. The V gene's germline CDR1 is MNHEY and CDR2 SVGAGI.

This chain links TRBV10-3 with TRBJ2-3; the D is unclear. The germline V and J ends were trimmed by 7 bases and 6 bases, with 2 bases remaining between them. CDR1 is ENHRY and CDR2 is SYGVKD in the germline V gene. The CDR3 consists of 9 residues. The CDR3 DNA sequence: TGTGCCATCAAGGATACGCAGTATTTT. Amino acid sequence: CAIKDTQYF.

Of note for this clonotype: It may be a read error: a sequence one base away is much more abundant. The chain has TRBV20-1 and TRBJ2-3; TRBD2 might be the D (7 bases). Germline V gene lookup returns CDR1 DFQATT and CDR2 SNEGSKA (reference sequence). The CDR3 spans 14 residues. As DNA, the CDR3 is TGCAGTGCTAGAGAGGGGGGGCGAACAGATACGCATTATTTT. Protein sequence: CSAREGGRTDTHYF.

This clonotype came up many times. V and J are TRBV6-1 and TRBJ1-5; D unresolved. The V gene's germline CDR1 is MNHNS and CDR2 SASEGT. Trimming removed 6 bases from V and 1 base from J, with 13 bases in between. This CDR3 has 15 amino acids. This CDR3 reads CASRTTANSNQPQHF. For the CDR3, the DNA is TGTGCCAGCAGAACCACCGCCAACAGCAATCAGCCCCAGCATTTT.

Only one count was recorded for this clonotype. At one end the junction does not follow the germline gene, possibly because of a read error. The chain employs TRBV5-8 and TRBJ1-3, with 9 bases matching TRBD1. The CDR3 totals 12 residues. Per the germline V gene, CDR1 is SGHTS and CDR2 is YDEGEE. CDR3 amino acids: CASSLIGTGSYF. The CDR3, as DNA: TGTGCCAGCAGCTTGATCGGGACAGGGTCTTACTTT.

The chain uses TRBV7-9 and TRBJ1-2, with D uncertain. In germline, CDR1 is SEHNR, CDR2 FQNEAQ (reference sequence). Between the trimmed V and J ends, which lost 1 base and 6 bases, there was a span of 9 bases. This CDR3 has 13 amino acids. CDR3 sequence reads: CASSLVYVDGYTF. The CDR3 DNA follows: TGTGCCAGCAGCTTAGTGTACGTGGATGGCTACACCTTC.

This chain joins TRBV19 and TRBJ1-6; TRBD1 might be the D (6 bases). Trimming stripped 6 bases from V and 5 bases from J, with 11 bases between. The CDR3 loop spans 14 amino acids. From germline, CDR1 is LNHDA and CDR2 SQIVND (reference sequence). CDR3 DNA: TGTGCCAGTAGGGCGGGGGGCAATAATTCACCCCTCCACTTT. It is translated as CASRAGGNNSPLHF.

This clonotype was detected many times. The chain recombines TRBV10-3 with TRBJ1-6, with D perhaps TRBD1 (6 bases). This CDR3 is built from 14 residues. V was clipped by 10 bases and J by 6 bases, with 16 bases between them. Per the germline V gene, CDR1 is ENHRY and CDR2 is SYGVKD. CDR3 nucleotides: TGTGCCACCCACAGGGAGGGGGGTAATTCACCCCTCCACTTT. Protein product: CATHREGGNSPLHF.

This clonotype was observed at least ten times. The chain carries TRBV6-5 and TRBJ2-7, with 7 bases fitting TRBD1. Germline values: CDR1 MNHEY, CDR2 SVGAGI. The J segment lost 3 bases and the V segment lost 0 bases, leaving 5 bases of the junction unmatched. The CDR3 sequence is 15 residues long. As DNA, the CDR3 is TGTGCCAGCAGTTACTCGCAGTCAGGGGGCTACGAGCAGTACTTC. It yields the protein CASSYSQSGGYEQYF.

The J gene is TRBJ2-1, the V gene TRBV2; maybe TRBD2 (6 bases). Trimming pared 4 bases from V and 3 bases from J, leaving 13 bases between. There are 15 residues in the CDR3. The germline CDR1 and CDR2 sequences are SNHLY and FYNNEI. CDR3 nucleotide sequence: TGTGCCAGCAGTGCTAGTAGCGGTAGCTACAATGAGCAGTTCTTC. This translates into CASSASSGSYNEQFF. Combining the CDR3 with reference TRBV2 and TRBJ2-1 gives the whole variable domain EPEVTQTPSHQVTQMGQEVILRCVPISNHLYFYWYRQILGQKVEFLVSFYNNEISEKSEIFDDQFSVERPDGSNFTLKIRSTKLEDSAMYFCASSASSGSYNEQFFGPGTRLTVL.

The chain joins TRBV19 to TRBJ1-6, with 7 nucleotides matching TRBD1. This CDR3 spans 12 amino acids. V shed 7 bases, J shed 6 bases, and the junction held 0 bases outside the gene matches. Germline V gene lookup returns CDR1 LNHDA and CDR2 SQIVND (reference sequence). The CDR3 is CASTGGNSPLHF. Here the CDR3 DNA reads TGTGCCAGTACAGGGGGTAATTCACCCCTCCACTTT.

There are many counts of this clonotype. The CDR3, as DNA: TGTGCCATCAGTGAGTCGACCAAGGGCGGTAACTATGGCTACACCTTC. Protein sequence: CAISESTKGGNYGYTF. The chain joins TRBV10-3 to TRBJ1-2; D call uncertain. V was trimmed by 0 bases and J by 1 base, leaving 12 bases between them. Germline V gives CDR1 ENHRY, CDR2 SYGVKD. The CDR3 sequence is 16 residues long.

This rearrangement joins TRBV2 to TRBJ2-1, with 8 bases fitting TRBD2. This CDR3 is built from 14 residues. J gave up 8 bases and V 6 bases, and 9 bases lay outside the gene matches. CDR1 is SNHLY, CDR2 FYNNEI, per germline. The DNA for the CDR3 is TGTGCCAGCAGGGGAGCGGGGGCGGTGCATGAGCAGTTCTTC. Translation gives CASRGAGAVHEQFF.

V usage is TRBV10-3 and J usage is TRBJ2-7; TRBD2 aligns across 11 bases. With V trimmed by 10 bases and J by 4 bases, 6 bases remained unmatched. CDR1 is ENHRY, CDR2 SYGVKD, per germline. The CDR3 totals 13 residues. The CDR3 DNA reads TGTGCCAGCGAACTAGCGGGAGAATACGAGCAGTACTTC. This codes for CASELAGEYEQYF.

This clonotype was picked up a small number of times. Just one base apart from a much larger clone, this may be a read error. The CDR3 protein is CASSHSDRAVQLF. CDR3 nucleotides: TGTGCCAGCAGCCATTCGGACAGGGCAGTGCAGTTATTC. The chain is built from TRBV16 and TRBJ2-1, with 8 bases that match TRBD1. CDR1 KGHSY and CDR2 FQNENV come from the germline V gene. The CDR3 contains 13 residues.

This clonotype was detected only a few times. The chain couples TRBV28 to TRBJ2-2; D remains unclear. Trimming pared 3 bases from V and 0 bases from J, leaving 5 bases between. This CDR3 spans 14 amino acids. From germline, CDR1 is MDHEN and CDR2 SYDVKM. The CDR3 protein is CASSFVANTGELFF. The CDR3 DNA follows: TGTGCCAGCAGTTTTGTAGCGAACACCGGGGAGCTGTTTTTT. Complete variable domain (other parts from reference TRBV28 and TRBJ2-2): DVKVTQSSRYLVKRTGEKVFLECVQDMDHENMFWYRQDPGLGLRLIYFSYDVKMKEKGDIPEGYSVSREKKERFSLILESASTNQTSMYLCASSFVANTGELFFGEGSRLTVL.

This clonotype was counted many times. This chain uses TRBV5-6 with TRBJ2-3, with D possibly being TRBD2 (6 bases). The germline V and J ends were trimmed by 4 bases and 2 bases, with 14 bases remaining between them. Looked up from germline, CDR1 is SGHDT and CDR2 is YYEEEE. The CDR3 consists of 15 residues. For the CDR3, the DNA is TGTGCCAGCAGCGGGACTCCTATACCCACAGATACGCAGTATTTT. Translating it yields CASSGTPIPTDTQYF.

The chain couples TRBV7-2 to TRBJ2-7; 9 bases match TRBD2. Losses at the gene ends were 1 base for V and 3 bases for J; bases not matched to a gene: 4. The CDR3 sequence is 15 residues long. Germline lookup yields CDR1 SGHTA and CDR2 FQGNSA. CDR3 nucleotide sequence: TGTGCCAGCAGCTTAGGGCTAGCGGGGTTCTACGAGCAGTACTTC. Amino acid sequence: CASSLGLAGFYEQYF.

This chain uses TRBV15 with TRBJ1-2, with TRBD1 identical over 12 bases. The junction had 6 bases not matched to a gene; V was cut back by 6 bases and J by 7 bases. This CDR3 region has 14 residues. The germline V gene encodes CDR1 LNHNV and CDR2 YYDKDF (reference sequence). The CDR3 DNA is TGTGCCACCAGTCCCCGGGACAGGGGGCTTGGCTACACCTTC. Amino acids: CATSPRDRGLGYTF.